Shown below are 26 T cell receptor beta chains from a single sample sequenced in a study of beta chain features in type 1 diabetes. Expressed TCRB transcripts were sequenced because the entire RNA isolate underwent reverse transcription. The data were produced by immunoSEQ multiplex PCR, yet TCRdb's version contains in-frame clones alone and is incomplete. Of 640,000 or so clones in the sample, over 11% were seen once. Their specific antigens are unknown. Notes on the study in general: Moderate but significant shortening of TCRB CDR3s was recorded in all four CD4+ subsets from Type 1 diabetes patients.

The sequencing input was naive CD4+ T cells from blood. Receptor source: a man aged 18 to 30 with type 1 diabetes.

This clone showed up just a few times. The rearrangement joins TRBV5-6 to TRBJ2-5; TRBD2 might be the D (5 bases). The CDR3 contains 18 residues. Trimming left V 6 bases short and J 0 bases short, with 24 bases between. Germline CDR1 SGHDT, CDR2 YYEEEE. The CDR3 bases are TGTGCCAGCAACCCGGGCGGGTTTCTCCAGCCGTACCAAGAGACCCAGTACTTC. It translates to CASNPGGFLQPYQETQYF.

The gene calls are TRBV5-1 and TRBJ2-2; possibly TRBD2 for D (6 bases). The germline V gene encodes CDR1 SGHRS and CDR2 YFSETQ. V lost 3 bases and J lost 0, with 9 bases in between. The CDR3 runs to 15 residues. CDR3 sequence: CASSWGLSNTGELFF. The DNA for the CDR3 is TGCGCCAGCAGCTGGGGACTGTCGAACACCGGGGAGCTGTTTTTT. Full variable domain (missing parts from reference TRBV5-1 and TRBJ2-2): KAGVTQTPRYLIKTRGQQVTLSCSPISGHRSVSWYQQTPGQGLQFLFEYFSETQRNKGNFPGRFSGRQFSNSRSEMNVSTLELGDSALYLCASSWGLSNTGELFFGEGSRLTVL.

The V call is TRBV29-1, the J call TRBJ1-2; D not certain. The germline CDR1 and CDR2 sequences are SQVTM and ANQGSEA. The CDR3 has 13 residues. V lost 4 bases, J lost 6 bases, and 15 bases lay in between. The CDR3 bases are TGCAGCGTTGCGGCAGGTCAGGATCATGGCTACACCTTC. This sequence encodes CSVAAGQDHGYTF.

This clone was picked up a small number of times. This specimen includes other DNA sequences encoding the same CDR3. The chain links TRBV30 to TRBJ2-5; possible D gene TRBD1, 6 bases. Germline loops: CDR1 GTSNPN, CDR2 SVGIG (reference sequence). The ends were cut back, 3 bases at V and 1 base at J, with 6 bases in the middle. The CDR3 has 12 residues. The CDR3 loop reads CAWRGAQETQYF. Written as DNA, the CDR3 is TGTGCCTGGAGGGGGGCCCAAGAGACCCAGTACTTC.

This clone was counted between two and nine times. The chain links TRBV6-5 to TRBJ1-1, with D hard to call. V gave up 2 bases and J gave up 7 bases, with 8 bases separating them. From germline, CDR1 is MNHEY and CDR2 SVGAGI. This CDR3 has 12 residues. The CDR3 protein is CASSYDTSEAFF. The DNA for the CDR3 is TGTGCCAGCAGTTACGATACTAGTGAAGCTTTCTTT.

This clone came up a few times. This chain uses TRBV2 with TRBJ2-7, with TRBD1 matching over 7 bases. Germline V lookup: CDR1 SNHLY, CDR2 FYNNEI. The CDR3 consists of 14 residues. J was trimmed by 1 base and V by 7 bases; bases with no gene match: 7. CDR3 sequence: CASTGQVESYEQYF. The CDR3 DNA reads TGTGCCAGCACAGGACAGGTGGAATCCTACGAGCAGTACTTC.

This clone was seen a handful of times. The chain has TRBV6-6 and TRBJ2-7; no definite D call. The V and J ends lost 8 bases and 6 bases respectively, with 14 bases between them. Per the germline V gene, CDR1 is MNHNY and CDR2 is SVGAGI (reference sequence). CDR3 length equals 12 residues. The CDR3 loop reads CASLKVGGEQYF. CDR3 DNA: TGTGCCAGCCTCAAGGTCGGTGGCGAGCAGTACTTC.

This clone was seen a handful of times. V and J are TRBV30 and TRBJ2-2, with D perhaps matching TRBD1 (5 bases). Germline loops: CDR1 GTSNPN, CDR2 SVGIG (reference sequence). V was trimmed by 5 bases and J by 2 bases, leaving 9 bases between them. CDR3 length: 13 residues. This chain's CDR3 is CAWDSANTGELFF. CDR3 sequence (DNA): TGTGCCTGGGACAGCGCTAACACCGGGGAGCTGTTTTTT. Filled out from reference TRBV30 and TRBJ2-2, the complete variable domain reads SQTIHQWPATLVQPVGSPLSLECTVEGTSNPNLYWYRQAAGRGLQLLFYSVGIGQISSEVPQNLSASRPQDRQFILSSKKLLLSDSGFYLCAWDSANTGELFFGEGSRLTVL.

The rearrangement uses TRBV18 and TRBJ2-5; no reliable D call. The CDR3 contains 12 residues. Germline V gene lookup returns CDR1 KGHSH and CDR2 LQKENI. V was shortened by 3 bases and J by 5 bases, with 7 bases between the two germline ends. CDR3 amino acids: CASSPMAETQYF. Written as DNA, the CDR3 is TGTGCCAGCTCACCGATGGCGGAGACCCAGTACTTC.

V usage is TRBV30 and J usage is TRBJ2-1; 7 bases agree with TRBD2. The CDR3 totals 12 residues. The ends lost 0 bases at V and 10 bases at J; junction bases unmatched: 3. The V gene's germline CDR1 is GTSNPN and CDR2 SVGIG (reference sequence). The CDR3 coding sequence is TGTGCCTGGAGTGTCAGAGCGGGGGAGCAGTTCTTC. It encodes CAWSVRAGEQFF.

This clone was observed a single time. This chain joins TRBV28 and TRBJ2-5; D is unclear. CDR1 and CDR2 from the germline V gene are MDHEN and SYDVKM. Between the trimmed V and J ends, which lost 2 bases and 1 base, there was a span of 2 bases. The CDR3 consists of 12 residues. The CDR3 region is CASSLRQETQYF. Written as DNA, the CDR3 is TGTGCCAGCAGTTTACGCCAAGAGACCCAGTACTTC.

A few counts support this clone. The chain uses TRBV4-3 and TRBJ2-5, with D possibly being TRBD1 (6 bases). Trimming left V 3 bases short and J 5 bases short, with 16 bases between. Germline lookup yields CDR1 LGHNA and CDR2 YSLEER. The CDR3 runs 15 residues. The CDR3 DNA is TGCGCCAGCAGCCAGGAACCCAGGGGCGCGGAGACCCAGTACTTC. This codes for CASSQEPRGAETQYF.

V is TRBV6-6 and J is TRBJ2-2; D could derive from TRBD1 or TRBD2 (6 bases each). V gave up 7 bases and J gave up 7 bases, with 19 bases separating them. There are 15 residues in the CDR3. From germline, CDR1 is MNHNY and CDR2 SVGAGI (reference sequence). CDR3 in amino acids: CASTPGGGRLGELFF. CDR3 in DNA: TGTGCCAGCACCCCAGGAGGGGGGCGACTCGGGGAGCTGTTTTTT.

This clone was seen a handful of times. CDR3: CASSPPLGTGRTEAFF. The DNA for the CDR3 is TGTGCCAGCTCACCACCCCTTGGGACAGGTCGCACTGAAGCTTTCTTT. The rearrangement joins TRBV18 to TRBJ1-1, with TRBD1 matching over 8 bases. This CDR3 is 16 amino acids long. The V gene end was trimmed by 0 bases and the J gene end by 4 bases; junction bases not matched to a gene: 7. CDR1 is KGHSH, CDR2 LQKENI, per germline.

This clone was seen a handful of times. The V call is TRBV14, the J call TRBJ2-1, with TRBD1 matching over 11 bases. This CDR3 region has 17 residues. V was clipped by 4 bases and J by 4 bases; unmatched bases: 9. The germline CDR1 and CDR2 sequences are SGHDN and FVKESK. The CDR3 region has the DNA TGTGCCAGCAGCCTGAATACCGGGACAGGGGGTTACAATGAGCAGTTCTTC. It specifies CASSLNTGTGGYNEQFF.

This clone was detected a few times. The chain joins TRBV6-1 to TRBJ2-1; perhaps TRBD2 as D (6 bases). The CDR3 contains 15 residues. Trimming left V 11 bases short and J 0 bases short, with 17 bases between. CDR1 and CDR2 (germline): MNHNS, SASEGT. The CDR3 loop reads CAGRLADSSYNEQFF. The CDR3 coding sequence is TGTGCCGGAAGATTAGCGGATAGCTCCTACAATGAGCAGTTCTTC.

This clone has more than one count but fewer than ten. J is TRBJ2-7 and V is TRBV9, with D perhaps given as TRBD1 or TRBD2 (5 bases each). With 0 bases removed from V and 6 bases from J, the gap between germline ends came to 16 bases. Germline lookup yields CDR1 SGDLS and CDR2 YYNGEE. This CDR3 is built from 15 residues. CDR3 sequence reads: CASSVEGRVSGEQYF. The CDR3 region has the DNA TGTGCCAGCAGCGTAGAGGGCAGGGTAAGCGGCGAGCAGTACTTC.

The table lists this clone with a few counts. The chain joins TRBV29-1 to TRBJ2-2; TRBD1 matches 7 bases. Germline CDR1 is SQVTM and CDR2 is ANQGSEA. The CDR3 covers 12 residues. After removal of 6 bases from V and 6 bases from J, the junction contained 4 bases not matched to a gene. Written as DNA, the CDR3 is TGCAGCGTGCAGGGGGACGCCGGGGAGCTGTTTTTT. Translation gives CSVQGDAGELFF.

The chain joins TRBV4-3 to TRBJ2-5; 7 nucleotides align to TRBD2. The CDR3 is 14 residues long. Germline CDR1 and CDR2: LGHNA and YSLEER. The J segment lost 2 bases and the V segment lost 4 bases, leaving 4 bases of the junction unmatched. As DNA, the CDR3 is TGCGCCAGCAGCCCGTCGGGGGGACAAGAGACCCAGTACTTC. Its translation is CASSPSGGQETQYF.

The gene calls are TRBV7-2 and TRBJ1-1, with TRBD1 identical over 8 bases. Germline V gene sequence: CDR1 SGHTA, CDR2 FQGNSA. V dropped 3 bases and J dropped 5; count of bases not matched to a gene: 5. CDR3 size: 14 residues. The CDR3 nucleotides read TGTGCCAGCAGCTTCCGACAGGGGCGAACTGAAGCTTTCTTT. This encodes CASSFRQGRTEAFF.

This clone was detected only a few times. This chain joins TRBV4-2 and TRBJ2-7; D remains unclear. The CDR3 consists of 12 residues. The V end lost 1 base, the J end lost 7 bases, and 8 bases lay between the germline ends. Germline-derived CDR1 and CDR2 are LGHNA and YNFKEQ. This chain's CDR3 is CASSQVLGEQYF. The CDR3 nucleotides are TGTGCCAGCAGCCAAGTGTTGGGGGAGCAGTACTTC.

The V call is TRBV2, the J call TRBJ2-1; TRBD2 agrees at 12 bases. CDR1 is SNHLY and CDR2 is FYNNEI in the germline V gene. The CDR3 loop spans 16 amino acids. V dropped 6 bases and J dropped 6; count of bases not matched to a gene: 9. The CDR3 coding sequence is TGTGCCAGCAGACTACTAGCGGGGGGTTCTGCCAATGAGCAGTTCTTC. This sequence encodes CASRLLAGGSANEQFF. The whole variable domain, filled in from reference TRBV2 and TRBJ2-1, reads EPEVTQTPSHQVTQMGQEVILRCVPISNHLYFYWYRQILGQKVEFLVSFYNNEISEKSEIFDDQFSVERPDGSNFTLKIRSTKLEDSAMYFCASRLLAGGSANEQFFGPGTRLTVL.

This clone was counted a few times. The V call is TRBV28, the J call TRBJ1-5; 7 bases match TRBD1. J lost 7 bases, V lost 8 bases, and 8 bases had no gene match. The CDR3 extends over 13 amino acids. Germline V gene data show CDR1 as MDHEN and CDR2 as SYDVKM. In nucleotides, the CDR3 is TGTGCCAGCGCCACTCAGACAGGGCAGCCCCAGCATTTT. This sequence encodes CASATQTGQPQHF. Looking up the rest from reference TRBV28 and TRBJ1-5 gives the full variable domain: DVKVTQSSRYLVKRTGEKVFLECVQDMDHENMFWYRQDPGLGLRLIYFSYDVKMKEKGDIPEGYSVSREKKERFSLILESASTNQTSMYLCASATQTGQPQHFGDGTRLSIL.

This clone was seen only a few times. The chain joins TRBV5-1 to TRBJ1-3, with TRBD1 as a possible D gene (6 bases). The CDR3 extends over 19 amino acids. Per germline, CDR1 SGHRS and CDR2 YFSETQ. V was trimmed by 3 bases and J by 0 bases, leaving 22 bases between them. CDR3 in DNA: TGCGCCAGCAGCTCTCGACCGAACCGGGACATTTTCTCTGGAAACACCATATATTTT. Its translation is CASSSRPNRDIFSGNTIYF.

This clone was counted between two and nine times. The chain joins TRBV2 to TRBJ1-2, with D possibly matching TRBD1 (6 bases). The germline V gene encodes CDR1 SNHLY and CDR2 FYNNEI. The CDR3 totals 11 residues. V lost 10 bases and J lost 8, with 14 bases in between. Written as DNA, the CDR3 is TGTGCCATCTCACCGAGGGGGGGCTACACCTTC. Translated: CAISPRGGYTF.

V gene TRBV5-6 combines with J gene TRBJ2-5; D gene unclear. The length of the CDR3 is 14 residues. Germline loops: CDR1 SGHDT, CDR2 YYEEEE. V was pared by 7 bases and J by 2 bases, with 15 bases between. CDR3 sequence (DNA): TGTGCCAGCCTCCTAGGGCTCCAGCAAGAGACCCAGTACTTC. Translated, it gives CASLLGLQQETQYF. Full variable domain (outside the CDR3, taken from reference TRBV5-6 and TRBJ2-5): DAGVTQSPTHLIKTRGQQVTLRCSPKSGHDTVSWYQQALGQGPQFIFQYYEEEERQRGNFPDRFSGHQFPNYSSELNVNALLLGDSALYLCASLLGLQQETQYFGPGTRLLVL.